These 24 T cell receptor beta chains were sequenced from one sample in a study of OX40 agonist ivuxolimab in advanced cancers. Assay used: immunoSEQ multiplex PCR; TCRdb lists only in-frame clones, some missing. This sample has fewer than 20,000 clones, with around 90% found just once. Sequencing used CD4+ or CD8+ T cells sorted from blood, obtained in a trial of the OX40 agonist ivuxolimab. These receptors came from an adult with an advanced solid tumor such as melanoma, head and neck, liver or kidney cancer.

This clone was seen only once. V is TRBV27 and J is TRBJ2-1; no firm D call. Per the germline V gene, CDR1 is MNHEY and CDR2 is SMNVEV (reference sequence). The CDR3 loop spans 12 amino acids. Trimming shortened V by 5 bases and J by 7 bases, and 9 bases separated the two germline ends. CDR3 in amino acids: CASSTQGNEQFF. The DNA for the CDR3 is TGTGCCAGCAGTACTCAAGGAAATGAGCAGTTCTTC.

This clone was seen a single time. The CDR3 DNA reads as TGTGCCAGCAGCTATGGGACAGGGACCAGGGAGACCCAGTACTTC. It translates to CASSYGTGTRETQYF. The chain joins TRBV7-7 to TRBJ2-5, with 9 bases aligning to TRBD1. The CDR3 runs to 15 residues. Trimming removed 4 bases from V and 5 bases from J; junction bases left unmatched: 8. CDR1 is SSHAT and CDR2 is FNYEAQ in the germline V gene (reference sequence). Full variable domain (remainder filled in from reference TRBV7-7 and TRBJ2-5): GAGVSQSPRYKVTKRGQDVTLRCDPISSHATLYWYQQALGQGPEFLTYFNYEAQPDKSGLPSDRFSAERPEGSISTLTIQRTEQRDSAMYRCASSYGTGTRETQYFGPGTRLLVL.

The chain uses TRBV6-6 and TRBJ1-2; D unclear. From germline, CDR1 is MNHNY and CDR2 SVGAGI (reference sequence). CDR3 length: 14 amino acids. The V end lost 5 bases, the J end lost 5 bases, and 15 bases lay between the germline ends. CDR3 sequence: CASSPPAGWYGYTF. The CDR3 nucleotides are TGTGCCAGCAGTCCCCCTGCTGGTTGGTATGGCTACACCTTC.

Note on this clone: One junction end does not reproduce the germline sequence, and a read error may be involved. The chain couples TRBV6-5 to TRBJ2-7; possibly TRBD1 or TRBD2 for D (6 bases each). In germline, CDR1 is MNHEY, CDR2 SVGAGI. The CDR3 is 14 residues long. CDR3 protein: CASSYRDTDYDQYF. The CDR3 DNA follows: TGTGCCAGCAGTTACCGGGACACGGACTACGATCAGTACTTC.

The chain carries TRBV7-8 and TRBJ2-7, with 8 positions matching TRBD2. Losses at the gene ends were 2 bases for V and 6 bases for J; bases not matched to a gene: 6. The germline CDR1 and CDR2 sequences are SGHVS and FQNEAQ. This CDR3 comprises 14 residues. CDR3 nucleotide sequence: TGTGCCAGCAGCTTAACGGGAGGGCCGGGCGAGCAGTACTTC. It specifies CASSLTGGPGEQYF. Based on the CDR3 plus reference TRBV7-8 and TRBJ2-7, the full variable domain is GAGVSQSPRYKVAKRGQDVALRCDPISGHVSLFWYQQALGQGPEFLTYFQNEAQLDKSGLPSDRFFAERPEGSVSTLKIQRTQQEDSAVYLCASSLTGGPGEQYFGPGTRLTVT.

The chain is built from TRBV5-4 and TRBJ2-7; D is ambiguous. V was trimmed by 2 bases and J by 2 bases, leaving 11 bases between them. The CDR3 extends over 14 amino acids. Germline assignment: CDR1 SGHNT and CDR2 YYREEE (reference sequence). The CDR3 nucleotides are TGTGCCAGCAGCTTATCTCCGACGGCCTACGAGCAGTACTTC. Protein product: CASSLSPTAYEQYF.

The chain has TRBV29-1 and TRBJ2-7; TRBD2 might be the D (5 bases). The CDR3 runs to 11 residues. Germline V gives CDR1 SQVTM, CDR2 ANQGSEA. The germline V and J ends were trimmed by 7 bases and 1 base, with 8 bases remaining between them. CDR3 sequence: CSAGNSYEQYF. DNA of the CDR3: TGCAGCGCCGGGAATTCCTACGAGCAGTACTTC.

This clone is labeled medium-sized. The chain carries TRBV6-6 and TRBJ2-3; D remains unclear. Germline CDR1 reads MNHNY; CDR2 reads SVGAGI (reference sequence). Between the trimmed V and J ends, which lost 5 bases and 8 bases, there was a span of 8 bases. This CDR3 region has 11 residues. CDR3 in amino acids: CASSDLGTQYF. The DNA for the CDR3 is TGTGCCAGCAGTGACCTGGGTACGCAGTATTTT.

This clone appeared once. This sequence joins TRBV9 and TRBJ2-1; 8 nucleotides match TRBD1. Per the germline V gene, CDR1 is SGDLS and CDR2 is YYNGEE. The CDR3 has 13 amino acids. V shed 4 bases, J shed 5 bases, and the junction held 2 bases outside the gene matches. For the CDR3, the DNA is TGTGCCAGCAGCACAGGGGGTCACAATGAGCAGTTCTTC. Protein product: CASSTGGHNEQFF.

A remark on this clone: Compared with germline, one end of the junction differs, possibly owing to a read error. Other nucleotide sequences in the sample specify the same CDR3. The chain uses TRBV5-6 and TRBJ1-1, with D maybe TRBD1 (6 bases). The CDR3 has 15 amino acids. From germline, CDR1 is SGHDT and CDR2 YYEEEE. The CDR3 DNA reads TGCGCCAGCAGCCCCCGTAGGGACATATTGGGTGAAGCTTTCTTT. It is translated as CASSPRRDILGEAFF.

The rearrangement links TRBV6-1 to TRBJ1-2; tentatively, D is TRBD1 (5 bases). CDR1 MNHNS and CDR2 SASEGT come from the germline V gene. Between the trimmed V and J ends, which lost 2 bases and 6 bases, there was a span of 16 bases. The CDR3 runs to 15 residues. The CDR3 spells CASSEPPGTRHGYTF. In DNA, the CDR3 is TGTGCCAGCAGTGAACCCCCAGGGACGAGACATGGCTACACCTTC.

This clone was observed a handful of times. This rearrangement joins TRBV6-5 to TRBJ1-5; D uncertain. Germline lookup yields CDR1 MNHEY and CDR2 SVGAGI. V lost 0 bases and J 2 bases, leaving 8 bases between the germline ends. The CDR3 loop spans 15 amino acids. The CDR3 DNA sequence: TGTGCCAGCAGTTACTCGAAAAGGGGCAATCAGCCCCAGCATTTT. It codes for CASSYSKRGNQPQHF.

The chain joins TRBV12-2 to TRBJ1-1. TRBV12-2 is marked as a pseudogene. CDR3 size: 13 residues. CDR3 residues: CASRPPGGTEAFF. CDR3 DNA sequence: TGTGCAAGTCGCCCTCCCGGGGGCACTGAAGCTTTCTTT.

The chain is built from TRBV18 and TRBJ2-3; TRBD2 might be the D (5 bases). Trimming shortened V by 4 bases and J by 5 bases, and 19 bases separated the two germline ends. Germline loops: CDR1 KGHSH, CDR2 LQKENI. The CDR3 extends over 16 amino acids. CDR3 sequence: CASSLLPGETGDTQYF. The DNA of the CDR3 is TGTGCCAGCTCACTTCTCCCCGGGGAGACCGGAGATACGCAGTATTTT.

The chain has TRBV9 and TRBJ2-3; 13 bases line up with TRBD2. CDR1 is SGDLS, CDR2 YYNGEE, per germline. The CDR3 sequence is 16 residues long. After removal of 8 bases from V and 1 base from J, the junction contained 7 bases not matched to a gene. The CDR3 reads CASGTSGALGTDTQYF. In DNA form, the CDR3 reads TGTGCCAGTGGGACTAGCGGGGCTTTAGGCACAGATACGCAGTATTTT.

The V call is TRBV18, the J call TRBJ2-7, with 7 bases aligning to TRBD1. Germline V lookup: CDR1 KGHSH, CDR2 LQKENI. This CDR3 spans 15 amino acids. Losses at the gene ends were 6 bases for V and 1 base for J; bases not matched to a gene: 9. The CDR3 protein is CASSPPTGVSYEQYF. The CDR3 region has the DNA TGTGCCAGCTCCCCGCCTACAGGGGTTTCCTACGAGCAGTACTTC. The entire variable domain, with the rest obtained from reference TRBV18 and TRBJ2-7, is as follows: NAGVMQNPRHLVRRRGQEARLRCSPMKGHSHVYWYRQLPEEGLKFMVYLQKENIIDESGMPKERFSAEFPKEGPSILRIQQVVRGDSAAYFCASSPPTGVSYEQYFGPGTRLTVT.

V and J are TRBV10-3 and TRBJ2-7; perhaps TRBD2 as D (6 bases). The germline V gene encodes CDR1 ENHRY and CDR2 SYGVKD. V was trimmed by 4 bases and J by 1 base, leaving 14 bases between them. This CDR3 region has 15 residues. As DNA, the CDR3 is TGTGCCATCAGTGGAATGGCTAGCGAATCCTACGAGCAGTACTTC. Protein product: CAISGMASESYEQYF.

This sequence joins TRBV12-1 and TRBJ2-1; the table's D call, TRBD2, was not checked against the DNA. TRBV12-1 is annotated as a pseudogene. The CDR3 is 18 residues long. This chain's CDR3 is CASSFETTSGRALDEQFF. The CDR3 DNA follows: TGTGCCAGCAGCTTTGAAACCACTAGCGGGAGGGCCCTCGATGAGCAGTTCTTC.

This clone has a single count. The gene calls are TRBV7-8 and TRBJ2-7, with TRBD1 matching over 8 bases. This CDR3 spans 16 amino acids. The J segment lost 3 bases and the V segment lost 3 bases, leaving 10 bases of the junction unmatched. CDR1 is SGHVS, CDR2 FQNEAQ, per germline. This CDR3 reads CASSLGLGTGDYEQYF. The CDR3 DNA reads as TGTGCCAGCAGCTTGGGCCTCGGGACAGGAGACTACGAGCAGTACTTC.

The chain employs TRBV5-4 and TRBJ1-6; weak D call: TRBD1 (6 bases). The CDR3 loop spans 18 amino acids. CDR1 is SGHNT and CDR2 is YYREEE in the germline V gene (reference sequence). V shed 2 bases and J shed 3 bases, with 18 bases lying between them. In DNA, the CDR3 is TGTGCCAGCAGCTTACGCATTTGGGGGGCGTTCTATAATTCACCCCTCCACTTT. This translates into CASSLRIWGAFYNSPLHF.

Notes on this clone: An end of the junction differs from the germline gene, which may be a read error. V usage is TRBV7-9 and J usage is TRBJ2-1, with 13 bases matching TRBD2. The germline gives CDR1 SEHNR, CDR2 FQNEAQ (reference sequence). CDR3 length: 16 residues. This chain's CDR3 is CASSGTSGESCNEQFF. Here the CDR3 DNA reads TGTGCCAGCAGCGGGACTAGCGGGGAATCCTGCAATGAGCAGTTCTTC.

The gene calls are TRBV7-9 and TRBJ2-5, with 7 bases matching TRBD1. The CDR3 runs to 13 residues. With V trimmed by 10 bases and J by 3 bases, 8 bases remained unmatched. Germline-derived CDR1 and CDR2 are SEHNR and FQNEAQ (reference sequence). This chain's CDR3 is CATRIGQEETQYF. The CDR3 coding sequence is TGTGCCACAAGAATCGGACAGGAAGAGACCCAGTACTTC.

This chain joins TRBV9 and TRBJ2-5; 7 bases are shared with TRBD1. V was clipped by 2 bases and J by 5 bases; unmatched bases: 6. CDR3 length: 14 amino acids. Germline values: CDR1 SGDLS, CDR2 YYNGEE. As DNA, the CDR3 is TGTGCCAGCAGCGTTACGACAGGGATGGAGACCCAGTACTTC. Translating it yields CASSVTTGMETQYF.

The chain couples TRBV9 to TRBJ2-1; 7 positions match TRBD2. Germline CDR1 reads SGDLS; CDR2 reads YYNGEE. V was pared by 0 bases and J by 9 bases, with 9 bases of the junction left unmatched. The CDR3 has 15 residues. The DNA of the CDR3 is TGTGCCAGCAGCGTAGGGGGAGGGCCGTATACTGAGCAGTTCTTC. Its protein product is CASSVGGGPYTEQFF.